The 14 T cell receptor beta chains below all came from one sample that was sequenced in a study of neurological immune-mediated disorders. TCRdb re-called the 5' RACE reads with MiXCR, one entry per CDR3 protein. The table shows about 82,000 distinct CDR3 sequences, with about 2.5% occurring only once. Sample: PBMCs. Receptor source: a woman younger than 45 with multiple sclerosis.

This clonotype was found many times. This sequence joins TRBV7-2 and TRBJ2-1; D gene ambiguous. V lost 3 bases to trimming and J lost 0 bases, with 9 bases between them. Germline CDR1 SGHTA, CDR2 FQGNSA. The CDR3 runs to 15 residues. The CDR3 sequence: CASSFKGSSYNEQFF. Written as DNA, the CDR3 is TGTGCCAGCAGCTTCAAAGGTAGCTCCTACAATGAGCAGTTCTTC.

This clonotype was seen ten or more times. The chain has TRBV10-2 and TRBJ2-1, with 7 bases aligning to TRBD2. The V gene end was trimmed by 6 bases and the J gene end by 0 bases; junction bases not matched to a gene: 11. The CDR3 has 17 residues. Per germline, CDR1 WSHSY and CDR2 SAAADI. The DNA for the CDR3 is TGCGCCAGCAGCGCCATGGGAGGGACGAGCTCCTACAATGAGCAGTTCTTC. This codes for CASSAMGGTSSYNEQFF.

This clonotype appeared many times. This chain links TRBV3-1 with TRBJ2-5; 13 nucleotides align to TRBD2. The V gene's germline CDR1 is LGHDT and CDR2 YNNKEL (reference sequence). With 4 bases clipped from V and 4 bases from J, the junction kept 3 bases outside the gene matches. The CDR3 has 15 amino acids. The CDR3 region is CASSPGLAGTETQYF. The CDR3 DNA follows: TGTGCCAGCAGCCCGGGACTAGCGGGAACAGAGACCCAGTACTTC.

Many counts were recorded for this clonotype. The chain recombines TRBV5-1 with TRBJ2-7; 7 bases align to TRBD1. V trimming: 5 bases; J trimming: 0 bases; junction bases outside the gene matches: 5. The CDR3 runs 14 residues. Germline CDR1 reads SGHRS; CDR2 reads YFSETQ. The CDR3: CASRRAGGSYEQYF. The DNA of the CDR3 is TGCGCCAGCAGGAGGGCAGGGGGCTCCTACGAGCAGTACTTC. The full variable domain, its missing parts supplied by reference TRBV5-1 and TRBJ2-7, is KAGVTQTPRYLIKTRGQQVTLSCSPISGHRSVSWYQQTPGQGLQFLFEYFSETQRNKGNFPGRFSGRQFSNSRSEMNVSTLELGDSALYLCASRRAGGSYEQYFGPGTRLTVT.

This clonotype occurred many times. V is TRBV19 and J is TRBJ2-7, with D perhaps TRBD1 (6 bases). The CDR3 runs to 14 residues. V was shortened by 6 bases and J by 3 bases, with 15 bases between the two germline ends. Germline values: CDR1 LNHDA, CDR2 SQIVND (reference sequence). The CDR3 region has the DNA TGTGCCAGTAGAGAGAACTGGGACAACTACGAGCAGTACTTC. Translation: CASRENWDNYEQYF.

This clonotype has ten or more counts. CDR3 region: CASSGGQDINYGYTF. As DNA, the CDR3 is TGTGCCAGCAGCGGGGGACAGGACATTAACTATGGCTACACCTTC. This sequence joins TRBV7-2 and TRBJ1-2; 8 bases are a match to TRBD1. J gave up 1 base and V 5 bases, and 6 bases lay outside the gene matches. The germline CDR1 and CDR2 sequences are SGHTA and FQGNSA. This CDR3 has 15 amino acids.

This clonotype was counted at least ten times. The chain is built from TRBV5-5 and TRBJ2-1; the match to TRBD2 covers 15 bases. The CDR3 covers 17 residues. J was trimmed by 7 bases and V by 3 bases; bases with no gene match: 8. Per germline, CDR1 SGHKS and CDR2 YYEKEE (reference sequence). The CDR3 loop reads CASSSGTSGRLWNEQFF. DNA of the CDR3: TGTGCCAGCAGCTCCGGGACTAGCGGGAGGCTTTGGAATGAGCAGTTCTTC.

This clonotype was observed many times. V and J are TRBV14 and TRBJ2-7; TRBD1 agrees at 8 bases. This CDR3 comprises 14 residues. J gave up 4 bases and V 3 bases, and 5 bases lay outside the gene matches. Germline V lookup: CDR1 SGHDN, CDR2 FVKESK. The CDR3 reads CASSHDRGRYEQYF. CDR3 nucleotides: TGTGCCAGCAGCCACGACAGGGGCCGTTACGAGCAGTACTTC.

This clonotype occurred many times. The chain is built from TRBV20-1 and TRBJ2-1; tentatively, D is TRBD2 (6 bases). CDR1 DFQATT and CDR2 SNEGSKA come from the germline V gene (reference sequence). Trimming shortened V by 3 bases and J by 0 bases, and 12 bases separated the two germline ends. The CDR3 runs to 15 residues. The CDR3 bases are TGCAGTGCTAGGGGTCGGGAGAGCTCCTACAATGAGCAGTTCTTC. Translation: CSARGRESSYNEQFF.

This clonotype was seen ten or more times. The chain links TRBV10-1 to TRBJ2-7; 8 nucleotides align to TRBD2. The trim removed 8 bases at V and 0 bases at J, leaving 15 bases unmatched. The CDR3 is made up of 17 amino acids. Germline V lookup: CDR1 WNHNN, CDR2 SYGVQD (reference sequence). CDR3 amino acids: CASFPVVAGLRSYEQYF. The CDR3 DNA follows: TGCGCCAGCTTTCCCGTGGTAGCGGGACTCCGCTCCTACGAGCAGTACTTC.

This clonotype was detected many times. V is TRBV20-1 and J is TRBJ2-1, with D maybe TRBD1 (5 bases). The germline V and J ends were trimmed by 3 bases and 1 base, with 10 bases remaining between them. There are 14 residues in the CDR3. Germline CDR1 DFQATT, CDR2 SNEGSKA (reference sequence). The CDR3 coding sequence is TGCAGTGCTAGTCACAGGCTGTCCTACAATGAGCAGTTCTTC. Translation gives CSASHRLSYNEQFF.

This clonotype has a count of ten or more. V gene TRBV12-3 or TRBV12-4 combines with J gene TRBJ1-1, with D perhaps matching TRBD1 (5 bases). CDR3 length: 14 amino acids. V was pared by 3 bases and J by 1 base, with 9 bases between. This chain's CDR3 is CASSFQGWNTEAFF. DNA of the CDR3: TGTGCCAGCAGTTTTCAGGGTTGGAACACTGAAGCTTTCTTT.

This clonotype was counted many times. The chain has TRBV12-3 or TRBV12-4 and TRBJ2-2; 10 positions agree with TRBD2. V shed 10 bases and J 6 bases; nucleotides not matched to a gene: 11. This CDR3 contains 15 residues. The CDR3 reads CATESGRALSGELFF. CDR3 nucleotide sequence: TGTGCCACCGAAAGCGGGAGGGCCCTCTCCGGGGAGCTGTTTTTT.

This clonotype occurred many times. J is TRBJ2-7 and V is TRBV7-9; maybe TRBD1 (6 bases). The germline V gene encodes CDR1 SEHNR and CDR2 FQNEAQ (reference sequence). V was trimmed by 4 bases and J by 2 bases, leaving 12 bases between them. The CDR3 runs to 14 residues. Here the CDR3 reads CASSSQTGTYEQYF. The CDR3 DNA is TGTGCCAGCAGCTCCCAAACAGGGACCTACGAGCAGTACTTC.